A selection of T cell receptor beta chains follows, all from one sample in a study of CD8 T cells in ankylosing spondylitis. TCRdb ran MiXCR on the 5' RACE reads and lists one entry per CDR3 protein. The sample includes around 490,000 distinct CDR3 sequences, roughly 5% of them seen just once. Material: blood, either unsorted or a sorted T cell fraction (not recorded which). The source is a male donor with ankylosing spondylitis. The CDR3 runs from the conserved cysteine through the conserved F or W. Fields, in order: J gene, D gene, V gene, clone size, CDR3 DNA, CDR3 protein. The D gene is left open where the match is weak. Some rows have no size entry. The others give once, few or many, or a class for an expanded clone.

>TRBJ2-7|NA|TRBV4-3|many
TGCGCCAGCAGCCAAGTCGTGGACAGCTCCTACGAGCAGTACTTC
CASSQVVDSSYEQYF
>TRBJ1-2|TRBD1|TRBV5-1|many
TGCGCCAGCAGCTTGCCGGACAGGGCCTATGGCTACACCTTC
CASSLPDRAYGYTF
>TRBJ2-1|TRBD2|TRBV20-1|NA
TGCAGTGCTATCGGGCTGGGGGGGATCAATGAGCAGTTCTTC
CSAIGLGGINEQFF
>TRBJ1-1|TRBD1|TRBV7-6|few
TGTGCCAGCAGCTTAGAAGGGACAGGGTTGGGCACTGAAGCTTTCTTT
CASSLEGTGLGTEAFF
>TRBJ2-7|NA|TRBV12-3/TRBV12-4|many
TGTGCCAGCAGTTTTCGGGGAAACGAGCAGTACTTC
CASSFRGNEQYF
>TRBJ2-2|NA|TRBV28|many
TGTGCCAGCAGCTCCAGGAACACCGGGGAGCTGTTTTTT
CASSSRNTGELFF
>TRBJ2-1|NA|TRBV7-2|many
TGTGCCAGCAGCTTATTGGGGAACGAATACAATGAGCAGTTCTTC
CASSLLGNEYNEQFF
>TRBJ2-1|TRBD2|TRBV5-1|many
TGCGCCAGCAGCTTGGCCTTAGGACTAGCGGGAGTTGAGCAGTTCTTC
CASSLALGLAGVEQFF
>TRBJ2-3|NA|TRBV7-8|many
TGTGCCAGCAGCTTAACGGAGAGCACAGATACGCAGTATTTT
CASSLTESTDTQYF
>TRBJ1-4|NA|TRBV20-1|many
TGCAGTGATAGAGATATAGGAGGGATTGCAACTAATGAAAAACTGTTTTTT
CSDRDIGGIATNEKLFF
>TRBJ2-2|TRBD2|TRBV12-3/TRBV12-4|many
TGTGCCAGCACTTGGACTAGCGGGAGGAATTACACCGGGGAGCTGTTTTTT
CASTWTSGRNYTGELFF
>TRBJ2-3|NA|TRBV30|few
TGTGCCTGGAGTACGCAGCTGGCGCAGTATTTT
CAWSTQLAQYF
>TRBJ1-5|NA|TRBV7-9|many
TGTGCCAGCAGCCTCTACACAGGCCATAGCAATCAGCCCCAGCATTTT
CASSLYTGHSNQPQHF
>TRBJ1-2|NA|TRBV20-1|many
TGCAGTGTTCAGGAAGGCCCGATTAACTATGGCTACACCTTC
CSVQEGPINYGYTF
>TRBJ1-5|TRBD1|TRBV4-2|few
TGTGCCAGCAGCTCCACCTCGGACAGGAATCAGCCCCAGCATTTT
CASSSTSDRNQPQHF
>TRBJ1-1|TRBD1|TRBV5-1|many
TGCGCCAGCAGCCCAGGGGGACCGAACACTGAAGCTTTCTTT
CASSPGGPNTEAFF
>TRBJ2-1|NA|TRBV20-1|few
TGCAGTGCTGGGACCCGGACTACCATCAATGAGCAGTTCTTC
CSAGTRTTINEQFF
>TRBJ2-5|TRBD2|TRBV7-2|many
TGTGCCAGCAGCCCCAGCCGGGGGGGCCAGACCCAGTACTTC
CASSPSRGGQTQYF
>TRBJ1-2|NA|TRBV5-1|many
TGCGCCAGCAGCTTGGCCGAAGGTTCTAGTGGCTACACCTTC
CASSLAEGSSGYTF
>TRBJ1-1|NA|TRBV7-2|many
TGTGCCAGCAGCACCCGGGACATCACTGAAGCTTTCTTT
CASSTRDITEAFF
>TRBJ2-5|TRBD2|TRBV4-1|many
TGCGCCAGCAGCCAAGATGCGGGAGGCCCGGTTCGGACCCAGTACTTC
CASSQDAGGPVRTQYF
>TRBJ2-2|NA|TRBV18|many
TGTGCCAGCTCAGCCTTTGGAGGCGGCACCGGGGAGCTGTTTTTT
CASSAFGGGTGELFF
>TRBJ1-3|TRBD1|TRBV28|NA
TGTGCCAGCAGGCCCAACAGGGGGGCCCCTGGAAACACCATATATTTT
CASRPNRGAPGNTIYF
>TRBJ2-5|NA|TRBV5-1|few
TGCGCCAGCAGCCGGTCGCACGAGACCCAGTACTTC
CASSRSHETQYF
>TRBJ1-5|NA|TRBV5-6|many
TGTGCCAGCAGCCTGACAGGTCTAAATCAGCCCCAGCATTTT
CASSLTGLNQPQHF
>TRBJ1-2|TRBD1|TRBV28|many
TGTGCCAGCAGTTTTGGAGACAGGGTTGGTGGCTACACCTTC
CASSFGDRVGGYTF
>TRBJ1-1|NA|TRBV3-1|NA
TGTGCCAGCAGCCAAGGGGGTTTGGGAGCTTTCTTT
CASSQGGLGAFF
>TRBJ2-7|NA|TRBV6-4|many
TGTGCCAGCACCGAAGGATCTAATTACGAGCAGTACTTC
CASTEGSNYEQYF
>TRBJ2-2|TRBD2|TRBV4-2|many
TGTGCCAGCAGCCAAGTTGCGGGAGCGGCCGGGGAGCTGTTTTTT
CASSQVAGAAGELFF
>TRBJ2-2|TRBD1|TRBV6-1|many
TGTGCCAGCAGTGTATCACAGGGGCCCGGGGAGCTGTTTTTT
CASSVSQGPGELFF
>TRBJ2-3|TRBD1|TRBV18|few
TGTGCCAGCTCACCGCAGGGACAGATCACAGATACGCAGTATTTT
CASSPQGQITDTQYF
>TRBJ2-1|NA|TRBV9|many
TGTGCCAGCAGCGTAGGTGGGAACAGCAACAATGAGCAGTTCTTC
CASSVGGNSNNEQFF
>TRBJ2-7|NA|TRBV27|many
TGTGCCAGCAGTTTAACGGTGGGTCCCGGTTACGAGCAGTACTTC
CASSLTVGPGYEQYF
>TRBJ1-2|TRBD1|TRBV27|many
TGTGCCAGCAGTCCCAGTCCCGGGACAGGGATCTATGGCTACACCTTC
CASSPSPGTGIYGYTF
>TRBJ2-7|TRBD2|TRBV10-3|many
TGTGCCATCGTCGGGGGGGCTAGCGGCACCTACGAGCAGTACTTC
CAIVGGASGTYEQYF
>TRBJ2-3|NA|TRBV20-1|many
TGCAGTGCTAGTTTCAGGTATACTAGCACAGATACGCAGTATTTT
CSASFRYTSTDTQYF
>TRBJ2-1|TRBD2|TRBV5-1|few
TGCGCCAGCAGCCATGTAGGGGGCGGGAGGGCCCCCTACAATGAGCAGTTCTTC
CASSHVGGGRAPYNEQFF
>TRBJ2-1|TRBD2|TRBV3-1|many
TGTGCCAGCACCCGACTAGCGGGAGGCTACAATGAGCAGTTCTTC
CASTRLAGGYNEQFF
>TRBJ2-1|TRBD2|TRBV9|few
TGTGCCAGCAGCGTAGGGCTAGCGGAATACAATGAGCAGTTCTTC
CASSVGLAEYNEQFF
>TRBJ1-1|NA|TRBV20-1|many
TGCAGTGCTGCGGGTAGCATGAACACTGAAGCTTTCTTT
CSAAGSMNTEAFF
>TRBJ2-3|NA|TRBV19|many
TGTGCCAGTAGTATCAGGGGCGCGGATACGCAGTATTTT
CASSIRGADTQYF
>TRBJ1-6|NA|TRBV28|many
TGTGCCAGCAGTTTATTCTACCCTAACTCACCCCTCCACTTT
CASSLFYPNSPLHF
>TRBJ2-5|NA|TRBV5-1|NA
TGCGCCAGCAGCTTGGTGGGGGCTGAAGAGACCCAGTACTTC
CASSLVGAEETQYF
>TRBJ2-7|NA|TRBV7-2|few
TGTGCCAGCAGCTTTACCGGGACGGTGTCCTACGAGCAGTACTTC
CASSFTGTVSYEQYF
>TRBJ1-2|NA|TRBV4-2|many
TGTGCCAGCAGCCAGGAGGGGAGTGTCAACACCTTC
CASSQEGSVNTF
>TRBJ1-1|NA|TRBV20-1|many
TGCAGTGCACCTAGCACTGAAGCTTTCTTT
CSAPSTEAFF
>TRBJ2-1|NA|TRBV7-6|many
TGTGCCAGCAGCTTCCTTCAGGGCAGCTCCTACAATGAGCAGTTCTTC
CASSFLQGSSYNEQFF
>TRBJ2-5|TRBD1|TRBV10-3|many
TGTGCCATCAGTGGCCAGGACAGGGTGTTAGAGACCCAGTACTTC
CAISGQDRVLETQYF
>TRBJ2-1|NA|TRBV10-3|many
TGTGCCATCAGTGGATTAGACGGAAATCTGTTCTTC
CAISGLDGNLFF
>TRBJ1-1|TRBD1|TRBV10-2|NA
TGCGCCAGCAGTAGACAGGGACCGGTGAACACTGAAGCTTTCTTT
CASSRQGPVNTEAFF
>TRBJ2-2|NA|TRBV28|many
TGTGCCAGCACCCTCCGGGGGGAGCTGTTTTTT
CASTLRGELFF
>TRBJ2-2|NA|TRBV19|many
TGTGCCAGTAGTCGTCGGCAAACGAACACCGGGGAGCTGTTTTTT
CASSRRQTNTGELFF
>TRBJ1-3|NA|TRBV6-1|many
TGTGCCAGCAGGAGGATCGGTTCGGGCGCGAGGGGAAACACCATATATTTT
CASRRIGSGARGNTIYF
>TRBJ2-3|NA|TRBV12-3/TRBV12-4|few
TGTGCCAGCAGTTTTAATGTGCTGACGCAGTATTTT
CASSFNVLTQYF
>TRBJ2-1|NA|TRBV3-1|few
TGTGCCAGCAGCCCTCGGTGGGCTTTAAACAATGAGCAGTTCTTC
CASSPRWALNNEQFF